The text below deals with one T cell receptor beta chain. CDR1 and CDR2 from the germline V gene are SEHNR and FQNEAQ (reference sequence). V lost 1 base and J 3 bases, leaving 10 bases between the germline ends. The CDR3 is 14 amino acids. These data are taken from a study of cytomegalovirus exposure and HLA in healthy donors. The study ran its PCR with 60 Vbeta and 13 Jbeta primers. This table comes from immunoSEQ multiplex PCR, and its TCRdb copy is limited to in-frame clones, with some not included. The table records roughly 150,000 clones, almost 80% of them present only once. The chain recombines TRBV7-9 with TRBJ2-7, with D perhaps matching TRBD2 (5 bases). The source of this sequence is a male donor in good health and CMV-seronegative. The sample was PBMCs. CDR3: CASSLVGGSYEQYF. Here the CDR3 DNA reads TGTGCCAGCAGCTTAGTAGGAGGAAGCTACGAGCAGTACTTC.